This TCR beta chain came from a study of neoadjuvant anti-PD-1 for oral cavity cancer. Study overall: Most patients had three to four biweekly doses of 3 mg/kg nivolumab before resection.

Per germline, CDR1 SNHLY and CDR2 FYNNEI. V was pared by 6 bases and J by 4 bases, with 5 bases of the junction left unmatched. This CDR3 is 15 amino acids long. Time point specified: after neoadjuvant nivolumab, at surgical resection. PBMCs were not maintained or expanded in culture before analysis. Data came from immunoSEQ multiplex PCR; TCRdb stores just in-frame clones and leaves some out. In the table there are roughly 32,000 clones, around four fifths of which are singletons. This TCR was recovered from a person between 40 and 85 years old with oral cavity squamous cell carcinoma. The input for sequencing was PBMCs, taken after nivolumab (anti-PD-1) treatment. This chain links TRBV2 with TRBJ2-1, with 11 positions matching TRBD2. The CDR3 spells CASRVGTSGYNEQFF. CDR3 bases: TGTGCCAGCAGAGTCGGGACTAGCGGTTACAATGAGCAGTTCTTC.